The 22 T cell receptor beta chains given below trace back to one sample, sequenced in a study of cytomegalovirus exposure and HLA in healthy donors. PCR primers comprised 60 Vbeta and 13 Jbeta primers. TCRdb keeps only in-frame clones here, not all; method: immunoSEQ multiplex PCR. The sample includes around 76,000 clones, around 72% of them seen just once. The sample comprised PBMCs. The origin of the receptors is a woman aged 40 to 55 in good health and CMV-seropositive.

The V and J genes are TRBV27 and TRBJ2-7; D might be TRBD1 (5 bases). The CDR3 consists of 16 residues. CDR1 and CDR2 from the germline V gene are MNHEY and SMNVEV (reference sequence). V dropped 3 bases and J dropped 3 bases, with 18 bases sitting between them. CDR3 sequence: CASSFSQEPLFYEQYF. CDR3 nucleotide sequence: TGTGCCAGCAGTTTCTCACAGGAGCCGCTATTCTACGAGCAGTACTTC.

V is TRBV5-6 and J is TRBJ1-5, with a possible D match to TRBD1 (5 bases). With 2 bases removed from V and 2 bases from J, the gap between germline ends came to 14 bases. CDR1 SGHDT and CDR2 YYEEEE come from the germline V gene. The CDR3 extends over 16 amino acids. The CDR3 loop is CASSFYQVGGNQPQHF. CDR3 nucleotides: TGTGCCAGCAGCTTTTATCAGGTAGGGGGCAATCAGCCCCAGCATTTT.

This clone was observed a few times. The J gene is TRBJ2-1, the V gene TRBV9, with 8 bases that match TRBD2. The CDR3 runs 14 residues. Unmatched junction bases numbered 5, after V lost 0 bases and J lost 9 bases. Germline loops: CDR1 SGDLS, CDR2 YYNGEE. In DNA, the CDR3 is TGTGCCAGCAGCGTAGCCGGGGGGGCCACTGAGCAGTTCTTC. Translated, it gives CASSVAGGATEQFF.

The V and J genes are TRBV7-8 and TRBJ1-1, with 7 positions matching TRBD1. With 3 bases clipped from V and 1 base from J, the junction kept 2 bases outside the gene matches. The CDR3 consists of 14 residues. The germline gives CDR1 SGHVS, CDR2 FQNEAQ. CDR3 bases: TGTGCCAGCAGCTTGTACAGGGGGAACACTGAAGCTTTCTTT. Translated, it gives CASSLYRGNTEAFF. The whole variable domain, remainder taken from reference TRBV7-8 and TRBJ1-1, is GAGVSQSPRYKVAKRGQDVALRCDPISGHVSLFWYQQALGQGPEFLTYFQNEAQLDKSGLPSDRFFAERPEGSVSTLKIQRTQQEDSAVYLCASSLYRGNTEAFFGQGTRLTVV.

V usage is TRBV10-3 and J usage is TRBJ2-5; tentative D call: TRBD1 (6 bases). Germline values: CDR1 ENHRY, CDR2 SYGVKD. V shed 10 bases and J shed 3 bases, with 15 bases lying between them. The CDR3 length is 13 residues. CDR3 coding DNA: TGTGCCACCCAAGGGGCAGGGGAAGAGACCCAGTACTTC. This encodes CATQGAGEETQYF.

CDR3 sequence (DNA): TGCAGCGTTGGGGACCGGGACAGTCTTTACGAGCAGTACTTC. It specifies CSVGDRDSLYEQYF. This chain joins TRBV29-1 and TRBJ2-7, with TRBD1 matching over 7 bases. Trimming removed 4 bases from V and 4 bases from J; junction bases left unmatched: 10. From germline, CDR1 is SQVTM and CDR2 ANQGSEA. CDR3 length: 14 residues.

The chain is built from TRBV7-2 and TRBJ2-7; 9 positions agree with TRBD1. This CDR3 is built from 14 residues. With 4 bases clipped from V and 2 bases from J, the junction kept 3 bases outside the gene matches. The germline CDR1 and CDR2 sequences are SGHTA and FQGNSA. The CDR3: CASSSRTGAYEQYF. CDR3 bases: TGTGCCAGCAGCTCAAGGACAGGGGCCTACGAGCAGTACTTC.

V and J are TRBV14 and TRBJ1-4; D gene ambiguous. This CDR3 has 16 residues. Deletions cut 0 bases from V and 8 bases from J, with 16 bases between. The germline CDR1 and CDR2 sequences are SGHDN and FVKESK. The DNA for the CDR3 is TGTGCCAGCAGCCAAGAAAAAGGACTCACGGGGGAAAAACTGTTTTTT. This gives the protein CASSQEKGLTGEKLFF. Full variable domain (missing parts from reference TRBV14 and TRBJ1-4): EAGVTQFPSHSVIEKGQTVTLRCDPISGHDNLYWYRRVMGKEIKFLLHFVKESKQDESGMPNNRFLAERTGGTYSTLKVQPAELEDSGVYFCASSQEKGLTGEKLFFGSGTQLSVL.

In this sample, this clone turned up a few times. This chain links TRBV4-2 with TRBJ1-1, with D maybe TRBD1 (6 bases). This CDR3 contains 15 residues. Per the germline V gene, CDR1 is LGHNA and CDR2 is YNFKEQ. V was clipped by 5 bases and J by 1 base, with 14 bases between them. CDR3 sequence: CASSEPGHTNTEAFF. The DNA for the CDR3 is TGTGCCAGCAGCGAACCGGGACACACGAACACTGAAGCTTTCTTT.

This chain uses TRBV30 with TRBJ1-4; D is ambiguous. The V gene's germline CDR1 is GTSNPN and CDR2 SVGIG (reference sequence). This CDR3 spans 14 amino acids. V was pared by 4 bases and J by 4 bases, with 13 bases between. CDR3 coding DNA: TGTGCCTGGAATTCTCAACAGCTTAATGAAAAACTGTTTTTT. This codes for CAWNSQQLNEKLFF.

The rearrangement uses TRBV13 and TRBJ1-1; 8 bases agree with TRBD1. The CDR3 consists of 12 residues. The germline V gene has CDR1 PRHDT and CDR2 FYEKMQ (reference sequence). The ends lost 8 bases at V and 4 bases at J; junction bases unmatched: 3. The CDR3 is CASCRGPTEAFF. The CDR3 DNA reads TGTGCCAGCTGCAGGGGGCCCACTGAAGCTTTCTTT.

V and J are TRBV9 and TRBJ1-5, with D unresolved. CDR1 and CDR2 (germline): SGDLS, YYNGEE. The CDR3 sequence is 13 residues long. V lost 0 bases and J lost 5, with 6 bases in between. This CDR3 reads CASSVGRDQPQHF. The CDR3 bases are TGTGCCAGCAGCGTAGGGCGGGATCAGCCCCAGCATTTT.

The chain combines TRBV5-1 with TRBJ2-6; D remains unclear. Trimming took off 0 bases at V and 3 bases at J, with 7 bases between the two ends. The CDR3 covers 15 residues. Germline V lookup: CDR1 SGHRS, CDR2 YFSETQ. The DNA of the CDR3 is TGCGCCAGCAGCTTGGAAGCGAATGGGGCCAACGTCCTGACTTTC. It yields the protein CASSLEANGANVLTF.

A few counts support this clone. The chain combines TRBV5-1 with TRBJ1-2; TRBD1 might be the D (5 bases). Trimming took 4 bases from V and 8 from J, leaving 24 bases between them. The CDR3 runs to 16 residues. Germline CDR1 reads SGHRS; CDR2 reads YFSETQ. In DNA form, the CDR3 reads TGCGCCAGCAGCGGACAAACTGCGCCAGGCCTTATGGGCTACACCTTC. This codes for CASSGQTAPGLMGYTF.

This chain joins TRBV7-9 and TRBJ2-5; 9 nucleotides agree with TRBD1. V lost 5 bases, J lost 6 bases, and 7 bases stayed unmatched. Germline CDR1 and CDR2: SEHNR and FQNEAQ (reference sequence). CDR3 length: 14 amino acids. Here the CDR3 reads CASSPTGGSKTQYF. CDR3 coding DNA: TGTGCCAGCAGCCCGACAGGGGGGAGCAAGACCCAGTACTTC.

This clone was detected only a few times. The J gene is TRBJ2-2, the V gene TRBV5-1; 11 bases match TRBD2. With V trimmed by 5 bases and J by 3 bases, 6 bases remained unmatched. Germline-derived CDR1 and CDR2 are SGHRS and YFSETQ. This CDR3 contains 16 residues. The CDR3 region is CASRVSSGGYTGELFF. The DNA of the CDR3 is TGCGCCAGCAGAGTGTCTAGCGGGGGGTACACCGGGGAGCTGTTTTTT. Variable domain in full (rest from reference TRBV5-1 and TRBJ2-2): KAGVTQTPRYLIKTRGQQVTLSCSPISGHRSVSWYQQTPGQGLQFLFEYFSETQRNKGNFPGRFSGRQFSNSRSEMNVSTLELGDSALYLCASRVSSGGYTGELFFGEGSRLTVL.

The genes are TRBV5-1 and TRBJ2-1, with 16 positions matching TRBD2. The CDR3 contains 15 residues. With 6 bases clipped from V and 8 bases from J, the junction kept 5 bases outside the gene matches. CDR1 is SGHRS and CDR2 is YFSETQ in the germline V gene. The CDR3 region has the DNA TGCGCCAGCAAGGGACTAGCGGGAGGGCCTTATGAGCAGTTCTTC. It specifies CASKGLAGGPYEQFF.

The chain joins TRBV10-3 to TRBJ2-1, with 16 bases that match TRBD2. The CDR3 sequence is 14 residues long. CDR1 and CDR2 from the germline V gene are ENHRY and SYGVKD. V gave up 6 bases and J gave up 8 bases; unmatched junction bases: 1. The CDR3 region is CAIRGLAGGYEQFF. The CDR3 region has the DNA TGTGCCATCAGGGGACTAGCGGGAGGGTATGAGCAGTTCTTC.

CDR3 sequence reads: CASSQERYRDYTF. The CDR3 DNA is TGTGCCAGCAGCCAAGAACGGTACAGGGACTACACCTTC. The chain is built from TRBV14 and TRBJ1-2; tentative D call: TRBD1 (6 bases). This CDR3 has 13 amino acids. CDR1 is SGHDN, CDR2 FVKESK, per germline. Trimming shortened V by 0 bases and J by 10 bases, and 12 bases separated the two germline ends.

The CDR3 loop is CASSFWGLAARELFF. The CDR3 bases are TGTGCCAGCAGCTTTTGGGGACTAGCGGCAAGGGAGCTGTTTTTT. The chain carries TRBV7-2 and TRBJ2-2; 11 nucleotides align to TRBD2. The germline CDR1 and CDR2 sequences are SGHTA and FQGNSA. The V segment lost 3 bases and the J segment 9 bases; nucleotides outside the gene matches: 6. The CDR3 spans 15 residues.

The J gene is TRBJ2-5, the V gene TRBV7-9; 13 bases line up with TRBD2. This CDR3 is 16 amino acids long. CDR1 and CDR2 from the germline V gene are SEHNR and FQNEAQ (reference sequence). The junction had 8 bases not matched to a gene; V was cut back by 5 bases and J by 5 bases. The CDR3 sequence is CASSKELAGGWETQYF. The CDR3 nucleotides read TGTGCCAGCAGCAAGGAACTAGCGGGAGGGTGGGAGACCCAGTACTTC. Using reference TRBV7-9 and TRBJ2-5 for the parts outside the CDR3, the full variable domain is DTGVSQNPRHKITKRGQNVTFRCDPISEHNRLYWYRQTLGQGPEFLTYFQNEAQLEKSRLLSDRFSAERPKGSFSTLEIQRTEQGDSAMYLCASSKELAGGWETQYFGPGTRLLVL.

V is TRBV5-4 and J is TRBJ2-2; D perhaps matches TRBD1 (6 bases). V dropped 4 bases and J dropped 3 bases, with 13 bases sitting between them. Germline loops: CDR1 SGHNT, CDR2 YYREEE (reference sequence). CDR3 length: 15 residues. The CDR3 nucleotides are TGTGCCAGCAGCCCCGAGGGACAACACACCGGGGAGCTGTTTTTT. Its protein is CASSPEGQHTGELFF.